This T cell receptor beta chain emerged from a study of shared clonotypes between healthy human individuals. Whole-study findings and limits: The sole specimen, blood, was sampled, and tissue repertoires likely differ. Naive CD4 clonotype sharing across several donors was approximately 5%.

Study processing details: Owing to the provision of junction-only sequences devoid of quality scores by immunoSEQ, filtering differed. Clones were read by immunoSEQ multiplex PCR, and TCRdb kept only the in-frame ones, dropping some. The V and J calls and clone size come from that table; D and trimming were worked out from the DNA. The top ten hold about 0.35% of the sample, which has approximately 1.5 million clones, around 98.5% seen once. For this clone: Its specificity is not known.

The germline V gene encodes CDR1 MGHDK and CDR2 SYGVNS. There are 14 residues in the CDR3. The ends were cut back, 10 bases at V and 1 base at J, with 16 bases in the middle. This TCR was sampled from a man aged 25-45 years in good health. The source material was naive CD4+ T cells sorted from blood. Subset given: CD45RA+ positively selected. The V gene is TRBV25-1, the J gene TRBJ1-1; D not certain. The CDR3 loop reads CATMGISPNTEAFF. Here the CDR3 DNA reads TGTGCCACCATGGGGATTTCTCCGAACACTGAAGCTTTCTTT.